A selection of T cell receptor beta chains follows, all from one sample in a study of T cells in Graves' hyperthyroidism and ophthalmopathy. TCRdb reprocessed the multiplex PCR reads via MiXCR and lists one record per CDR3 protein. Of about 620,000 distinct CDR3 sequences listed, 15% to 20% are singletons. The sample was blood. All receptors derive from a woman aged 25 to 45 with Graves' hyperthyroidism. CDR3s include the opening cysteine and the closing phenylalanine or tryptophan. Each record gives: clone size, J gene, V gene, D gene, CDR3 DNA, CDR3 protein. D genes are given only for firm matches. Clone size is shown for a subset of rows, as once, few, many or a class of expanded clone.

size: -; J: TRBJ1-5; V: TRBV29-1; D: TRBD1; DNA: TGCAGCGTCACGGGACAGGAGGGAAATCAGCCCCAGCATTTT; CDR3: CSVTGQEGNQPQHF
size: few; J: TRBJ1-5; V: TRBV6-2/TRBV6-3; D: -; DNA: TGTGCCAGCAGTTACTCGGAGACAGTCAATCAGCCCCAGCATTTT; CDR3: CASSYSETVNQPQHF
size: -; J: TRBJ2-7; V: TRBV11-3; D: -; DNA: TGTGCCAGCAGCGCGGAGGGACGGGCCTACGAGCAGTACTTC; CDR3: CASSAEGRAYEQYF
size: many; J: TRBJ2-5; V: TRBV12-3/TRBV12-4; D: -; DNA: TGTGCCAGCAGGGCTAATAGGGCTCAACAAGAGACCCAGTACTTC; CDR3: CASRANRAQQETQYF
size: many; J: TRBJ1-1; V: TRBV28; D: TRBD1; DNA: TGTGCCAGCAGTTCCTTCGGACAGGGGGCCACTGAAGCTTTCTTT; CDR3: CASSSFGQGATEAFF
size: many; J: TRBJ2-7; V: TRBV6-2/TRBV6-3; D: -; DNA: TGTGCCAGCAGTTACGTACCCTCCTACGAGCAGTACTTC; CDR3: CASSYVPSYEQYF
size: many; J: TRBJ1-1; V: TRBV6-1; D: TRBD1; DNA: TGTGCCAGCAGCCGGGACAGGGCGAGCACTGAAGCTTTCTTT; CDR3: CASSRDRASTEAFF
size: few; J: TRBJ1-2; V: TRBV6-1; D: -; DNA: TGTGCCAGCAGTGAACCCGGGACGGGGGGTTATGGCTACACCTTC; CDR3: CASSEPGTGGYGYTF
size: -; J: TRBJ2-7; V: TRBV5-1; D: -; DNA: TGCGCCAGCAGCTTGGTCGTGGGTCAAGAGCAGTACTTC; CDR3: CASSLVVGQEQYF
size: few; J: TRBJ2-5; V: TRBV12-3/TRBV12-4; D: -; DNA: TGTGCCAGCAGTTTTAGGGGTCCTTGGGAGACCCAGTACTTC; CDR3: CASSFRGPWETQYF
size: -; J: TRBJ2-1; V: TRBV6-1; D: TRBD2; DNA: TGTGCCAGCATGGGGGGGAGCTCCTACGATGAGCAGTTCTTC; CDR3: CASMGGSSYDEQFF
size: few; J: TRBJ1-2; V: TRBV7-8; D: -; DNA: TGTGCCAGCAGCTTAGCGCAGGCAGTCTATGGCTACACCTTC; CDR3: CASSLAQAVYGYTF
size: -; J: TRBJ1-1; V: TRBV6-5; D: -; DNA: TGTGCCAGCAGCCCCAGGGCCGGGGTCACTGAAGCTTTCTTT; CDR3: CASSPRAGVTEAFF
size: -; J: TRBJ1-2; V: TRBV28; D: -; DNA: TGTGCCAGCAGTTTCTTGGTGGGACCGGAAGGCTACGCCTTC; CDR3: CASSFLVGPEGYAF
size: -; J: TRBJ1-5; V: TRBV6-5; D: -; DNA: TGTGCCAGCAGTTACGGGGGCGGGGATCAGCCCCAGCATTTT; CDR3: CASSYGGGDQPQHF
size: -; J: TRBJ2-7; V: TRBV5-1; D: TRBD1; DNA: TGCGCCAGCAGCCCAGGACAGGTCGAGCAGTACTTC; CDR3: CASSPGQVEQYF
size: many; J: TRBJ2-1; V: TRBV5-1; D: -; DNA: TGCGCCAGCAGCTCCCTTAGCAATGAGCAGTTCTTC; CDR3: CASSSLSNEQFF
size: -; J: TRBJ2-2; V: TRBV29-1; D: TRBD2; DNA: TGCAGCGTTGAAGAAACAGACGGGAGGACCGGGGAGCTGTTTTTT; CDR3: CSVEETDGRTGELFF
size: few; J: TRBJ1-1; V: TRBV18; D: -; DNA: TGTGCCAGCTCCGAATCGGGGCCAGGGGTGACCACTGAAGCTTTCTTT; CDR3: CASSESGPGVTTEAFF
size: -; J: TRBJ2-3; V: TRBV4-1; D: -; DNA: TGCGCCAGCAGCCAAGAGAGATGGGGTTCAGAAGATACGCAGTATTTT; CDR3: CASSQERWGSEDTQYF
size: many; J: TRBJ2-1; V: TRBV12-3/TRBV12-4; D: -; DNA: TGTGCCAGCAGTTTGATGGCGGGCCCCTACAATGAGCAGTTCTTC; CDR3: CASSLMAGPYNEQFF
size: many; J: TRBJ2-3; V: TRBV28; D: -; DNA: TGTGCCAGCAGTTTCCTGAGTGGGGGGCGGGGAGATACGCAGTATTTT; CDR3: CASSFLSGGRGDTQYF